A selection of T cell receptor beta chains follows, all from one sample in a study of shared clonotypes between healthy human individuals. The method was immunoSEQ multiplex PCR; TCRdb's version includes in-frame clones alone and lacks a portion of them. The sample records over a million clones, 95% to 97% being singletons. What was sequenced was naive CD4+ T cells sorted from blood. These TCRs come from a man aged 25 to 45 in good health. The CDR3 runs from the conserved cysteine through the conserved F or W. A D gene is named only where the DNA matches it firmly. Some rows mark clone size as missing; the rest say once, few, many or name a class of expanded clone.

clone size: .
J gene: TRBJ2-7
V gene: TRBV5-4
D gene: .
CDR3 length: 14
CDR3 protein: CASSLVVDSYEQYF
CDR3 DNA: TGTGCCAGCAGCTTGGTGGTCGACTCCTACGAGCAGTACTTC

clone size: .
J gene: TRBJ1-5
V gene: TRBV27
D gene: .
CDR3 length: 18
CDR3 protein: CASSRGTRHTYSNQPQHF
CDR3 DNA: TGTGCCAGCAGCCGAGGGACTCGACATACCTATAGCAATCAGCCCCAGCATTTT

clone size: .
J gene: TRBJ2-7
V gene: TRBV21-1
D gene: .
CDR3 length: 18
CDR3 protein: CASSTTFQTGLVPYEQYF
CDR3 DNA: TGTGCCAGCAGCACTACCTTTCAAACAGGACTTGTTCCCTACGAGCAGTACTTC

clone size: .
J gene: TRBJ2-1
V gene: TRBV7-9
D gene: TRBD1
CDR3 length: 14
CDR3 protein: CASTPGQGDNEQFF
CDR3 DNA: TGTGCCAGCACCCCGGGACAGGGCGACAATGAGCAGTTCTTC

clone size: .
J gene: TRBJ2-7
V gene: TRBV5-1
D gene: .
CDR3 length: 13
CDR3 protein: CASSLAGSLEQYF
CDR3 DNA: TGCGCCAGCAGCTTGGCGGGGTCACTCGAGCAGTACTTC

clone size: .
J gene: TRBJ2-7
V gene: TRBV11-2
D gene: .
CDR3 length: 16
CDR3 protein: CASSLAKDSRHYEQYF
CDR3 DNA: TGTGCCAGCAGCTTAGCTAAGGACTCGAGACACTACGAGCAGTACTTC

clone size: .
J gene: TRBJ1-5
V gene: TRBV19
D gene: .
CDR3 length: 14
CDR3 protein: CASSILGGRQPQHF
CDR3 DNA: TGTGCCAGTAGTATTTTGGGAGGAAGACAGCCCCAGCATTTT

clone size: .
J gene: TRBJ2-7
V gene: TRBV6-1
D gene: .
CDR3 length: 14
CDR3 protein: CASSGHSHSYEQYF
CDR3 DNA: TGTGCCAGCAGTGGTCACTCCCACTCCTACGAGCAGTACTTC

clone size: once
J gene: TRBJ2-1
V gene: TRBV5-1
D gene: TRBD2
CDR3 length: 17
CDR3 protein: CASSRAGGFSSYNEQFF
CDR3 DNA: TGCGCCAGCAGTCGAGCGGGAGGGTTTAGCTCCTACAATGAGCAGTTCTTC

clone size: .
J gene: TRBJ2-3
V gene: TRBV6-1
D gene: TRBD2
CDR3 length: 17
CDR3 protein: CAISDITSGRLTDTQYF
CDR3 DNA: TGTGCCATCAGTGATATCACTAGCGGGAGACTCACAGATACGCAGTATTTT

clone size: .
J gene: TRBJ2-1
V gene: TRBV5-1
D gene: .
CDR3 length: 13
CDR3 protein: CASSVGPWDEQFF
CDR3 DNA: TGCGCCAGCAGTGTGGGGCCTTGGGATGAGCAGTTCTTC

clone size: .
J gene: TRBJ2-1
V gene: TRBV6-1
D gene: .
CDR3 length: 15
CDR3 protein: CASSLGVGSYNEQFF
CDR3 DNA: TGTGCCAGCAGTCTCGGCGTCGGCTCCTACAATGAGCAGTTCTTC

clone size: .
J gene: TRBJ2-7
V gene: TRBV7-2
D gene: TRBD2
CDR3 length: 15
CDR3 protein: CASSLGGTASYEQYF
CDR3 DNA: TGTGCCAGCAGCTTGGGGGGGACTGCCTCCTACGAGCAGTACTTC

clone size: .
J gene: TRBJ2-5
V gene: TRBV4-2
D gene: TRBD1
CDR3 length: 20
CDR3 protein: CASSLGRSGQGFVFGETQYF
CDR3 DNA: TGTGCCAGCAGCCTGGGTAGATCGGGACAGGGGTTTGTGTTCGGCGAGACCCAGTACTTC

clone size: .
J gene: TRBJ2-3
V gene: TRBV28
D gene: TRBD2
CDR3 length: 12
CDR3 protein: CASSPQGLAQYF
CDR3 DNA: TGTGCCAGCAGCCCCCAAGGACTAGCGCAGTATTTT

clone size: .
J gene: TRBJ2-3
V gene: TRBV2
D gene: .
CDR3 length: 14
CDR3 protein: CASSKTRSTDTQYF
CDR3 DNA: TGTGCCAGCAGTAAGACACGGAGCACAGATACGCAGTATTTT

clone size: .
J gene: TRBJ2-7
V gene: TRBV30
D gene: .
CDR3 length: 11
CDR3 protein: CAWSFGLEQYF
CDR3 DNA: TGTGCCTGGAGTTTTGGGCTTGAGCAGTACTTC

clone size: .
J gene: TRBJ1-1
V gene: TRBV4-3
D gene: .
CDR3 length: 13
CDR3 protein: CASRNKGGTEAFF
CDR3 DNA: TGCGCCAGCAGGAACAAGGGGGGAACTGAAGCTTTCTTT

clone size: once
J gene: TRBJ2-5
V gene: TRBV27
D gene: .
CDR3 length: 14
CDR3 protein: CASSPIGQGETQYF
CDR3 DNA: TGTGCCAGCAGTCCTATCGGGCAGGGTGAGACCCAGTACTTC

clone size: .
J gene: TRBJ2-3
V gene: TRBV13
D gene: .
CDR3 length: 15
CDR3 protein: CASSFSGKITDTQYF
CDR3 DNA: TGTGCCAGCAGCTTTAGCGGAAAAATCACAGATACGCAGTATTTT

clone size: .
J gene: TRBJ2-5
V gene: TRBV2
D gene: .
CDR3 length: 11
CDR3 protein: CASKIGETQYF
CDR3 DNA: TGTGCCAGCAAGATCGGGGAGACCCAGTACTTC

clone size: .
J gene: TRBJ2-7
V gene: TRBV27
D gene: TRBD1
CDR3 length: 14
CDR3 protein: CASSPRQGPYEQYF
CDR3 DNA: TGTGCCAGCAGTCCACGACAGGGCCCCTACGAGCAGTACTTC

clone size: .
J gene: TRBJ2-1
V gene: TRBV27
D gene: TRBD1
CDR3 length: 19
CDR3 protein: CASRRPRTGALSSYNEQFF
CDR3 DNA: TGTGCCAGCAGACGACCAAGGACAGGGGCCCTTAGCTCCTACAATGAGCAGTTCTTC

clone size: .
J gene: TRBJ2-5
V gene: TRBV19
D gene: .
CDR3 length: 16
CDR3 protein: CASTNVKGSGQETQYF
CDR3 DNA: TGTGCCAGTACAAATGTAAAGGGGTCCGGCCAAGAGACCCAGTACTTC

clone size: .
J gene: TRBJ1-2
V gene: TRBV7-9
D gene: TRBD1
CDR3 length: 13
CDR3 protein: CASSVQGNYGYTF
CDR3 DNA: TGTGCCAGCAGCGTACAGGGGAACTATGGCTACACCTTC

clone size: .
J gene: TRBJ1-1
V gene: TRBV5-4
D gene: .
CDR3 length: 15
CDR3 protein: CASSLSSAMNTEAFF
CDR3 DNA: TGTGCCAGCAGCTTGTCGTCAGCCATGAACACTGAAGCTTTCTTT

clone size: .
J gene: TRBJ2-7
V gene: TRBV19
D gene: .
CDR3 length: 13
CDR3 protein: CASTTGPRDEQYF
CDR3 DNA: TGTGCCAGTACTACCGGGCCCCGGGACGAGCAGTACTTC

clone size: .
J gene: TRBJ1-5
V gene: TRBV28
D gene: .
CDR3 length: 17
CDR3 protein: CASGITLRGMENQPQHF
CDR3 DNA: TGTGCCAGCGGGATTACGCTCCGGGGAATGGAGAATCAGCCCCAGCATTTT

clone size: .
J gene: TRBJ1-2
V gene: TRBV7-3
D gene: TRBD1
CDR3 length: 13
CDR3 protein: CASSPYRGGGYTF
CDR3 DNA: TGTGCCAGCAGCCCCTACAGGGGGGGCGGCTACACCTTC

clone size: once
J gene: TRBJ2-7
V gene: TRBV29-1
D gene: .
CDR3 length: 11
CDR3 protein: CSVGGPSEQYF
CDR3 DNA: TGCAGCGTTGGGGGACCATCCGAGCAGTACTTC

clone size: .
J gene: TRBJ1-4
V gene: TRBV7-9
D gene: TRBD1
CDR3 length: 16
CDR3 protein: CASRPGTGGSNEKLFF
CDR3 DNA: TGTGCCAGCAGGCCCGGGACAGGGGGCTCTAATGAAAAACTGTTTTTT

clone size: .
J gene: TRBJ1-5
V gene: TRBV28
D gene: TRBD1
CDR3 length: 16
CDR3 protein: CASSPSGQGSNQPQHF
CDR3 DNA: TGTGCCAGCAGTCCCTCTGGACAGGGTAGCAATCAGCCCCAGCATTTT

clone size: .
J gene: TRBJ1-1
V gene: TRBV27
D gene: .
CDR3 length: 15
CDR3 protein: CASSPGDLVNTEAFF
CDR3 DNA: TGTGCCAGCAGCCCGGGGGATCTGGTGAACACTGAAGCTTTCTTT

clone size: .
J gene: TRBJ1-1
V gene: TRBV19
D gene: .
CDR3 length: 12
CDR3 protein: CASCIPPGRSFF
CDR3 DNA: TGTGCCAGCTGTATTCCCCCCGGCCGATCTTTCTTT

clone size: .
J gene: TRBJ1-3
V gene: TRBV6-5
D gene: .
CDR3 length: 15
CDR3 protein: CASSPFLHSGNTIYF
CDR3 DNA: TGTGCCAGCAGCCCCTTTCTACACTCTGGAAACACCATATATTTT

clone size: .
J gene: TRBJ1-1
V gene: TRBV6-5
D gene: .
CDR3 length: 11
CDR3 protein: CASIERGQAFF
CDR3 DNA: TGTGCCAGCATCGAAAGAGGCCAAGCTTTCTTT

clone size: .
J gene: TRBJ2-1
V gene: TRBV4-2
D gene: TRBD1
CDR3 length: 18
CDR3 protein: CASSQGPGTGISYNEQFF
CDR3 DNA: TGTGCCAGCAGCCAAGGTCCCGGGACAGGGATCTCCTACAATGAGCAGTTCTTC

clone size: .
J gene: TRBJ2-3
V gene: TRBV28
D gene: TRBD2
CDR3 length: 17
CDR3 protein: CASSLWPSGTSTDTQYF
CDR3 DNA: TGTGCCAGCAGTTTATGGCCTAGCGGGACTAGCACAGATACGCAGTATTTT

clone size: .
J gene: TRBJ1-5
V gene: TRBV2
D gene: TRBD1
CDR3 length: 13
CDR3 protein: CANSDRGGQPQHF
CDR3 DNA: TGTGCCAATTCGGACAGGGGGGGCCAGCCCCAGCATTTT

clone size: .
J gene: TRBJ2-3
V gene: TRBV2
D gene: TRBD2
CDR3 length: 21
CDR3 protein: CASSRFGNRLAEIKSTDTQYF
CDR3 DNA: TGTGCCAGCAGTCGCTTTGGAAACCGACTAGCGGAGATTAAAAGCACAGATACGCAGTATTTT

clone size: .
J gene: TRBJ1-5
V gene: TRBV18
D gene: .
CDR3 length: 12
CDR3 protein: CASSPLSGPQHF
CDR3 DNA: TGTGCCAGCTCACCACTCTCGGGGCCCCAGCATTTT

clone size: .
J gene: TRBJ2-5
V gene: TRBV11-2
D gene: TRBD2
CDR3 length: 13
CDR3 protein: CASSLAGGPEGYF
CDR3 DNA: TGTGCCAGCAGCTTAGCGGGAGGACCCGAGGGGTACTTC

clone size: .
J gene: TRBJ2-2
V gene: TRBV19
D gene: TRBD2
CDR3 length: 15
CDR3 protein: CASSIPSGKVGELFF
CDR3 DNA: TGTGCCAGTAGTATTCCTAGCGGGAAGGTCGGGGAGCTGTTTTTT

clone size: .
J gene: TRBJ1-4
V gene: TRBV15
D gene: .
CDR3 length: 14
CDR3 protein: CATSREGQNEKLFF
CDR3 DNA: TGTGCCACCAGCAGGGAAGGACAGAATGAAAAACTGTTTTTT

clone size: .
J gene: TRBJ2-7
V gene: TRBV10-3
D gene: TRBD2
CDR3 length: 16
CDR3 protein: CAISLTSGRSSYEQYF
CDR3 DNA: TGTGCCATCAGTCTGACTAGCGGAAGGAGCTCCTACGAGCAGTACTTC

clone size: .
J gene: TRBJ2-1
V gene: TRBV11-2
D gene: TRBD2
CDR3 length: 16
CDR3 protein: CASSRKTSGMGDEQFF
CDR3 DNA: TGTGCCAGCAGCCGCAAGACTAGCGGGATGGGCGATGAGCAGTTCTTC

clone size: .
J gene: TRBJ2-7
V gene: TRBV14
D gene: TRBD2
CDR3 length: 15
CDR3 protein: CASSASSGSPYEQYF
CDR3 DNA: TGTGCCAGCAGCGCATCTAGCGGGAGCCCCTACGAGCAGTACTTC

clone size: .
J gene: TRBJ2-1
V gene: TRBV5-1
D gene: TRBD2
CDR3 length: 14
CDR3 protein: CASSLRIAGDEQFF
CDR3 DNA: TGCGCCAGCAGCTTGAGGATAGCGGGAGATGAGCAGTTCTTC

clone size: .
J gene: TRBJ2-5
V gene: TRBV28
D gene: .
CDR3 length: 16
CDR3 protein: CASSLSGTVGGLTQYF
CDR3 DNA: TGTGCCAGCAGTTTATCCGGGACAGTAGGAGGGTTGACCCAGTACTTC

clone size: .
J gene: TRBJ2-5
V gene: TRBV6-1
D gene: TRBD1
CDR3 length: 14
CDR3 protein: CASSVGQHKETQYF
CDR3 DNA: TGTGCCAGCAGTGTGGGACAGCATAAAGAGACCCAGTACTTC